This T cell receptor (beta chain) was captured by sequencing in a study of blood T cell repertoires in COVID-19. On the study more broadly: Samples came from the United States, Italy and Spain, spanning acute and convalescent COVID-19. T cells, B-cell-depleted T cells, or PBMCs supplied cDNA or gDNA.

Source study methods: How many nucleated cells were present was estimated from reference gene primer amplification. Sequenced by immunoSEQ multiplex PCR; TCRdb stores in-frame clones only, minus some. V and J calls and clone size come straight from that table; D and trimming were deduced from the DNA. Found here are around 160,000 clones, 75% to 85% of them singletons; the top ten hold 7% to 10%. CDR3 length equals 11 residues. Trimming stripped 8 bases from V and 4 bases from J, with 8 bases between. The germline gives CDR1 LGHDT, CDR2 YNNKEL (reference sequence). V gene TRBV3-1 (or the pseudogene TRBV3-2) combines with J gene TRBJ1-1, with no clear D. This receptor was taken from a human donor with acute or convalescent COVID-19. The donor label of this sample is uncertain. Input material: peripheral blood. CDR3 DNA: TGTGCCAGCTATTCGGGCACTGAAGCTTTCTTT. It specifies CASYSGTEAFF.